Ten or more counts support the clone carrying this TCR beta chain. The antigen remains undetermined. These data belong to a study of post-analysis software for immune sequencing data. Overall study context: Included among the disease courses, which were recorded for the cohort, were relapsing-remitting, secondary progressive and progressive-relapsing multiple sclerosis.

Study observations and caveats: People with multiple sclerosis had a significantly lower normalized Chao1 diversity than controls did. Included in a set of roughly five TRBV segments more frequent in patients than controls were TRBV5-6, TRBV5-1 and TRBV20-1. Samples made in the same batch grouped tightly together by F measure.

CDR3 length: 14 residues. The germline V and J ends were trimmed by 4 bases and 1 base, with 12 bases remaining between them. Germline values: CDR1 SGDLS, CDR2 YYNGEE. cDNA libraries for TCR beta contained unique molecular identifiers. A few hundred thousand cDNA molecules came from around 1 to 10 million T cells. TCRdb passed the PCR reads through MiXCR, listing each CDR3 protein once. Counted here are some 450,000 distinct CDR3 sequences, roughly 45% occurring once; the ten biggest clones make up 12%. The chain joins TRBV9 to TRBJ2-7; D might be TRBD1 (5 bases). The source is a girl aged 5-17 years with multiple sclerosis. Sequenced material: blood. CDR3 DNA sequence: TGTGCCAGCAGCCCCAGAACAGGATCCTACGAGCAGTACTTC. This translates into CASSPRTGSYEQYF.